The present T cell receptor (beta chain) was sequenced within a study of shared clonotypes between healthy human individuals. Regarding the study as a whole: Sample collection involved blood only; tissue repertoires are likely different.

V gave up 3 bases and J gave up 8 bases; unmatched junction bases: 11. The CDR3 consists of 15 residues. Looked up from germline, CDR1 is SGHTA and CDR2 is FQGNSA. Each PCR replicate from the sorted subsets contained about 200 ng DNA, which is about 30,000 T cell genomes. Generated by immunoSEQ multiplex PCR, the TCRdb table keeps only in-frame clones and is missing some. The sample comprises 2 million to 2.5 million clones, 80% to 95% of which are singletons, and roughly 0.34% rests with the top ten. In regard to this clone: What it binds is not known.

The chain carries TRBV7-2 and TRBJ1-2, with TRBD1 matching over 8 bases. The sample consisted of naive CD4+ T cells from PBMCs. Subset denoted: CD45RA+ positively selected. This TCR was sampled from a man between 18 and 35 years old in good health. Some clones in this sample may be carry-over from other donors' samples. CDR3 region: CASSLARTGSKGYTF. The CDR3 bases are TGTGCCAGCAGCTTGGCCCGGACAGGGTCGAAAGGCTACACCTTC.